The next 17 T cell receptor beta chains were all read from a single sample in a study of control samples from healthy donors and cancer patients. Data came from immunoSEQ multiplex PCR; TCRdb stores just in-frame clones and leaves some out. The sample has 130,000 or so clones; about 89% are singletons. The source material was blood. The receptors come from a young man in good health.

The rearrangement joins TRBV5-4 to TRBJ2-5; 9 bases are shared with TRBD1. V shed 3 bases and J 2 bases; nucleotides not matched to a gene: 2. The CDR3 is 14 amino acids. From germline, CDR1 is SGHNT and CDR2 YYREEE (reference sequence). The CDR3: CASSSGQGQETQYF. CDR3 DNA: TGTGCCAGCAGCTCCGGACAGGGGCAAGAGACCCAGTACTTC.

The chain is built from TRBV28 and TRBJ1-4; 9 bases line up with TRBD1. V trimming: 3 bases; J trimming: 0 bases; junction bases outside the gene matches: 14. CDR3 length equals 20 residues. Germline CDR1 reads MDHEN; CDR2 reads SYDVKM. This CDR3 is CASSFRPGGTGLATNEKLFF. The CDR3 region has the DNA TGTGCCAGCAGTTTCCGGCCCGGTGGGACAGGGCTTGCAACTAATGAAAAACTGTTTTTT. Combining the CDR3 with reference TRBV28 and TRBJ1-4 gives the whole variable domain DVKVTQSSRYLVKRTGEKVFLECVQDMDHENMFWYRQDPGLGLRLIYFSYDVKMKEKGDIPEGYSVSREKKERFSLILESASTNQTSMYLCASSFRPGGTGLATNEKLFFGSGTQLSVL.

The chain employs TRBV29-1 and TRBJ1-1; no definite D call. The CDR3 sequence is 13 residues long. Trimming pared 4 bases from V and 5 bases from J, leaving 14 bases between. Germline V gene sequence: CDR1 SQVTM, CDR2 ANQGSEA. This CDR3 reads CSVGPGYGTEAFF. CDR3 DNA: TGCAGCGTTGGTCCGGGGTATGGGACTGAAGCTTTCTTT.

This clone showed up just once. J is TRBJ1-3 and V is TRBV10-3; D unresolved. V was cut by 6 bases and J by 0 bases, with 18 bases left in between. CDR1 and CDR2 (germline): ENHRY, SYGVKD. This CDR3 has 17 residues. In DNA, the CDR3 is TGTGCCATCAGGCCCCCCCGATCAGGCCCCTCTGGAAACACCATATATTTT. It codes for CAIRPPRSGPSGNTIYF.

The CDR3: CASSDEGRQETQYF. Written as DNA, the CDR3 is TGTGCCAGCAGTGACGAAGGACGTCAGGAGACCCAGTACTTC. This chain links TRBV2 with TRBJ2-5; no clear D gene. V lost 3 bases, J lost 5 bases, and 13 bases lay in between. Germline V gene sequence: CDR1 SNHLY, CDR2 FYNNEI. This CDR3 is 14 amino acids long.

This clone was detected a few times. The chain joins TRBV15 to TRBJ2-3; D ambiguous. The CDR3 sequence is 15 residues long. The V end was cut by 1 base, the J end by 1 base, with 9 bases between. Germline CDR1 reads LNHNV; CDR2 reads YYDKDF (reference sequence). CDR3 in amino acids: CATSRGGEGTDTQYF. The CDR3 coding sequence is TGTGCCACCAGCAGAGGGGGTGAAGGCACAGATACGCAGTATTTT.

This clone was seen a handful of times. The chain employs TRBV7-2 and TRBJ2-7; 7 positions agree with TRBD1. The CDR3 is made up of 16 amino acids. Germline trimming cut 2 bases from V and 0 bases from J; bases unmatched to any gene: 7. Germline-derived CDR1 and CDR2 are SGHTA and FQGNSA. CDR3 protein: CASSLLPWDSSYEQYF. In nucleotides, the CDR3 is TGTGCCAGCAGCTTACTTCCGTGGGACAGCTCCTACGAGCAGTACTTC.

The gene calls are TRBV7-3 and TRBJ2-1; 8 bases align to TRBD2. V dropped 2 bases and J dropped 5; count of bases not matched to a gene: 8. This CDR3 has 16 residues. Germline V gene lookup returns CDR1 SGHTA and CDR2 FQGTGA. The CDR3 sequence is CASSLAGGANDNEQFF. In DNA, the CDR3 is TGTGCCAGCAGCTTAGCCGGGGGGGCCAATGACAATGAGCAGTTCTTC. The variable domain in full, with the rest retrieved from reference TRBV7-3 and TRBJ2-1, is GAGVSQTPSNKVTEKGKYVELRCDPISGHTALYWYRQSLGQGPEFLIYFQGTGAADDSGLPNDRFFAVRPEGSVSTLKIQRTERGDSAVYLCASSLAGGANDNEQFFGPGTRLTVL.

Only one count was recorded for this clone. This chain's CDR3 is CASTPRRGTLGNTIYF. DNA of the CDR3: TGTGCCAGCACCCCCAGAAGGGGGACACTGGGGAACACCATATATTTT. The chain recombines TRBV2 with TRBJ1-3; D is perhaps TRBD1 (6 bases). This CDR3 region has 16 residues. Germline CDR1 and CDR2: SNHLY and FYNNEI. The V end lost 7 bases, the J end lost 7 bases, and 23 bases lay between the germline ends.

V gene TRBV24-1 combines with J gene TRBJ2-1; tentative D call: TRBD2 (6 bases). CDR1 is KGHDR, CDR2 SFDVKD, per germline. The CDR3 is 13 amino acids. The V end was cut by 9 bases, the J end by 10 bases, with 18 bases between. CDR3 sequence reads: CATSPDWAGEQFF. CDR3 nucleotide sequence: TGTGCCACCTCCCCTGACTGGGCGGGGGAGCAGTTCTTC.

V gene TRBV18 combines with J gene TRBJ1-3; D possibly corresponds to TRBD1 (6 bases). Germline CDR1 and CDR2: KGHSH and LQKENI. CDR3 length equals 15 residues. Trimming pared 3 bases from V and 2 bases from J, leaving 11 bases between. CDR3 loop: CASSPSRGTGNTIYF. The CDR3 coding sequence is TGTGCCAGCTCACCCTCCAGGGGAACTGGAAACACCATATATTTT.

The chain employs TRBV29-1 and TRBJ2-5; TRBD2 might be the D (5 bases). Germline V gives CDR1 SQVTM, CDR2 ANQGSEA. This CDR3 is 9 amino acids long. V was clipped by 6 bases and J by 8 bases, with 7 bases between them. Written as DNA, the CDR3 is TGCAGCGTGGAGGATACCCAGTACTTC. Residues: CSVEDTQYF.

CDR3 sequence (DNA): TGTGCCAGCAGTTCGGATTACAATGAGCAGTTCTTC. Translated, it gives CASSSDYNEQFF. The chain joins TRBV6-2 or TRBV6-3 to TRBJ2-1; D is unresolved. Germline V gene lookup returns CDR1 MNHEY and CDR2 SVGEGT. The length of the CDR3 is 12 residues. Trimming took 4 bases from V and 4 from J, leaving 5 bases between them.

This clone was picked up one time. The CDR3 DNA is TGTGCCAGCAGCCAGCGGACAGATAATGGCTACACCTTC. Protein: CASSQRTDNGYTF. The V and J genes are TRBV3-1 (or the pseudogene TRBV3-2) and TRBJ1-2; tentative D call: TRBD1 (6 bases). The CDR3 length is 13 residues. V shed 3 bases and J shed 6 bases, with 11 bases lying between them. Germline CDR1 LGHDT, CDR2 YNNKEL (reference sequence).

The rearrangement joins TRBV6-2 or TRBV6-3 to TRBJ2-7; 9 nucleotides align to TRBD1. The CDR3 runs to 16 residues. The trim removed 1 base at V and 0 bases at J, leaving 4 bases unmatched. Germline lookup yields CDR1 MNHEY and CDR2 SVGEGT. The CDR3 DNA sequence: TGTGCCAGCAGTTACTTCCGGGACAGGGACTCCTACGAGCAGTACTTC. This translates into CASSYFRDRDSYEQYF.

The V and J genes are TRBV27 and TRBJ1-2; tentative D call: TRBD1 (6 bases). CDR1 is MNHEY and CDR2 is SMNVEV in the germline V gene (reference sequence). V was cut by 3 bases and J by 6 bases, with 17 bases left in between. The CDR3 length is 15 residues. As DNA, the CDR3 is TGTGCCAGCAGTTTGACGACAGGTGGGGGTAATGGCTACACCTTC. This sequence encodes CASSLTTGGGNGYTF.

The V and J genes are TRBV5-6 and TRBJ2-7; 9 nucleotides line up with TRBD1. The CDR3 has 14 amino acids. Germline V gene sequence: CDR1 SGHDT, CDR2 YYEEEE. With 2 bases clipped from V and 2 bases from J, the junction kept 2 bases outside the gene matches. Written as DNA, the CDR3 is TGTGCCAGCAGCTTCGACAGGGGGGCCTACGAGCAGTACTTC. Translating it yields CASSFDRGAYEQYF. Based on the CDR3 plus reference TRBV5-6 and TRBJ2-7, the full variable domain is DAGVTQSPTHLIKTRGQQVTLRCSPKSGHDTVSWYQQALGQGPQFIFQYYEEEERQRGNFPDRFSGHQFPNYSSELNVNALLLGDSALYLCASSFDRGAYEQYFGPGTRLTVT.